A single sample gave rise to the 28 T cell receptor beta chains below, sequenced in a study of T cells after yellow fever vaccination. A single record per CDR3 protein comes from TCRdb applying MiXCR to the 5' RACE reads. In the table there are a few hundred thousand distinct CDR3 sequences, 2.5% to 3.5% of which are singletons. This specimen was CD4+ T cells sorted from PBMCs, taken 10 days after the yellow fever booster vaccination. Every receptor here comes from a man younger than 30 who received the YFV17D yellow fever vaccine.

The sample holds many counts of this clonotype. The rearrangement uses TRBV5-1 and TRBJ2-1, with a tentative D call TRBD2 (6 bases). This CDR3 comprises 15 residues. Trimming shortened V by 1 base and J by 0 bases, and 8 bases separated the two germline ends. Germline V gives CDR1 SGHRS, CDR2 YFSETQ. Written as DNA, the CDR3 is TGCGCCAGCAGCTTGTACGGGAGCTCCTACAATGAGCAGTTCTTC. It specifies CASSLYGSSYNEQFF. The full variable domain, with the rest looked up from reference TRBV5-1 and TRBJ2-1, is KAGVTQTPRYLIKTRGQQVTLSCSPISGHRSVSWYQQTPGQGLQFLFEYFSETQRNKGNFPGRFSGRQFSNSRSEMNVSTLELGDSALYLCASSLYGSSYNEQFFGPGTRLTVL.

The sample holds one count of this clonotype. The rearrangement links TRBV2 to TRBJ1-5; D is uncertain. V was pared by 3 bases and J by 5 bases, with 11 bases between. This CDR3 region has 14 residues. Germline V gene lookup returns CDR1 SNHLY and CDR2 FYNNEI. In DNA, the CDR3 is TGTGCCAGCAGTGAGGCGATTCCGGATCAGCCCCAGCATTTT. Translating it yields CASSEAIPDQPQHF.

This clonotype has at least ten counts. The genes are TRBV20-1 and TRBJ2-7, with TRBD1 identical over 7 bases. The CDR3 extends over 13 amino acids. CDR1 is DFQATT and CDR2 is SNEGSKA in the germline V gene (reference sequence). J gave up 7 bases and V 3 bases, and 9 bases lay outside the gene matches. CDR3 amino acids: CSAREPGQREQYF. CDR3 nucleotide sequence: TGCAGTGCTAGGGAACCGGGACAGCGGGAGCAGTACTTC.

The chain employs TRBV12-5 and TRBJ1-1; 9 bases are a match to TRBD1. Germline V gene lookup returns CDR1 LGHNT and CDR2 FRNRAP. The CDR3 runs 16 residues. The J segment lost 3 bases and the V segment lost 6 bases, leaving 11 bases of the junction unmatched. The CDR3 region is CASGYRQGGDYTEAFF. The CDR3 coding sequence is TGTGCTAGTGGCTATAGACAGGGGGGCGATTACACTGAAGCTTTCTTT.

This rearrangement joins TRBV6-5 to TRBJ2-5; a weak D match, TRBD2 (6 bases). Trimming left V 1 base short and J 5 bases short, with 14 bases between. CDR1 MNHEY and CDR2 SVGAGI come from the germline V gene. CDR3 length: 15 residues. DNA of the CDR3: TGTGCCAGCAGTTACTGGGGCAGGGAGGTGGAGACCCAGTACTTC. It specifies CASSYWGREVETQYF.

This clonotype was found many times. This chain joins TRBV5-1 and TRBJ1-1; 8 bases map to TRBD1. Per germline, CDR1 SGHRS and CDR2 YFSETQ. The CDR3 is 14 amino acids. The junction had 6 bases not matched to a gene; V was cut back by 4 bases and J by 4 bases. CDR3 sequence reads: CASSNTGGGTEAFF. In DNA form, the CDR3 reads TGCGCCAGCAGCAACACAGGGGGGGGCACTGAAGCTTTCTTT.

This clonotype was seen a few times. This chain uses TRBV12-3 or TRBV12-4 with TRBJ1-5; 8 bases align to TRBD1. With 7 bases clipped from V and 11 bases from J, the junction kept 10 bases outside the gene matches. This CDR3 spans 13 amino acids. CDR3 region: CASNDRGPASQHF. In nucleotides, the CDR3 is TGTGCCAGCAACGACAGGGGCCCGGCGTCCCAGCATTTT.

This clonotype showed up many times. The V gene is TRBV5-1, the J gene TRBJ1-1, with a weak D call TRBD1 (5 bases). The germline gives CDR1 SGHRS, CDR2 YFSETQ. The ends were cut back, 4 bases at V and 2 bases at J, with 15 bases in the middle. This CDR3 contains 15 residues. Here the CDR3 DNA reads TGCGCCAGCAGCGGGTGGGACGGGCCCAACACTGAAGCTTTCTTT. This encodes CASSGWDGPNTEAFF.

This clonotype has a count of ten or more. The rearrangement links TRBV2 to TRBJ2-4; D is perhaps TRBD2 (6 bases). The V and J ends lost 11 bases and 6 bases respectively, with 17 bases between them. CDR1 and CDR2 from the germline V gene are SNHLY and FYNNEI. CDR3 length: 13 residues. The CDR3 DNA reads TGTGCCGCAGGCCGGGAGATGAGAAACATTCAGTACTTC. It is translated as CAAGREMRNIQYF.

The V gene is TRBV5-1, the J gene TRBJ2-7; TRBD1 matches 7 bases. There are 16 residues in the CDR3. V trimming: 2 bases; J trimming: 2 bases; junction bases outside the gene matches: 10. Germline CDR1 SGHRS, CDR2 YFSETQ. The CDR3 bases are TGCGCCAGCAGCTTCGTAGGTGGGACAGAGACCTACGAGCAGTACTTC. As protein: CASSFVGGTETYEQYF.

The sample holds a few counts of this clonotype. The chain joins TRBV29-1 to TRBJ2-7; TRBD1 or TRBD2 may be the D gene (5 bases each). Germline CDR1 is SQVTM and CDR2 is ANQGSEA. The V gene lost 6 bases and the J gene lost 3 bases, with 21 bases spanning the gap. This CDR3 is built from 15 residues. This chain's CDR3 is CSVDRDREGYYEQYV. CDR3 sequence (DNA): TGCAGCGTCGATCGGGACCGCGAAGGGTACTACGAGCAGTACGTC.

At least ten counts were recorded for this clonotype. The V and J genes are TRBV4-2 and TRBJ1-2, with D possibly matching TRBD1 (5 bases). Trimming removed 0 bases at V and 8 bases at J, with 16 bases between. CDR3 size: 15 residues. Germline V gene data show CDR1 as LGHNA and CDR2 as YNFKEQ. The CDR3 sequence is CASSQEGGSGTGYTF. CDR3 sequence (DNA): TGTGCCAGCAGCCAAGAGGGCGGGTCAGGGACGGGCTACACCTTC.

This clonotype was seen repeatedly, ten times or more. The chain couples TRBV4-2 to TRBJ2-7, with 10 bases lining up with TRBD1. The V gene's germline CDR1 is LGHNA and CDR2 YNFKEQ. V lost 2 bases and J lost 3; bases outside the gene matches: 13. This CDR3 spans 18 amino acids. Written as DNA, the CDR3 is TGTGCCAGCAGCCAATTCCGTGGGACAGGGGCCCAGGTCTACGAGCAGTACTTC. It encodes CASSQFRGTGAQVYEQYF.

The CDR3 here is CASSLGISSYEQYV. As DNA, the CDR3 is TGTGCCAGCAGCTTAGGTATCAGCTCCTACGAGCAGTACGTC. This rearrangement joins TRBV7-2 to TRBJ2-7; D ambiguous. The CDR3 is 14 residues long. V was shortened by 1 base and J by 0 bases, with 7 bases between the two germline ends. The germline gives CDR1 SGHTA, CDR2 FQGNSA.

This chain connects TRBV2 to TRBJ2-5, with TRBD1 matching over 7 bases. J was trimmed by 2 bases and V by 7 bases; bases with no gene match: 10. CDR3 size: 15 residues. Germline V gives CDR1 SNHLY, CDR2 FYNNEI. CDR3 bases: TGTGCCAGCACCTTGACGACAGGGCGGCAAGAGACCCAGTACTTC. This translates into CASTLTTGRQETQYF.

The chain recombines TRBV7-2 with TRBJ2-1, with a possible D match to TRBD1 (6 bases). V gave up 6 bases and J gave up 0 bases, with 12 bases separating them. The CDR3 has 15 amino acids. Germline V gene data show CDR1 as SGHTA and CDR2 as FQGNSA. The CDR3 loop is CASRLTGDSYNEQFF. The CDR3, as DNA: TGTGCCAGCAGGTTGACAGGCGACTCCTACAATGAGCAGTTCTTC.

There are many counts of this clonotype. J is TRBJ1-2 and V is TRBV4-2; D is ambiguous. This CDR3 is built from 17 residues. Germline loops: CDR1 LGHNA, CDR2 YNFKEQ. V dropped 1 base and J dropped 6 bases, with 21 bases sitting between them. In DNA, the CDR3 is TGTGCCAGCAGCCAAGGGTCCCAGGTGGCGCCGCGGGATGGCTACACCTTC. This codes for CASSQGSQVAPRDGYTF.

This clonotype came up a few times. The chain carries TRBV7-2 and TRBJ2-5; possibly TRBD2 for D (7 bases). The V gene's germline CDR1 is SGHTA and CDR2 FQGNSA. CDR3 length: 13 amino acids. V shed 6 bases and J shed 2 bases, with 10 bases lying between them. Here the CDR3 DNA reads TGTGCCAGCAGGAGGGGGGGACAAGAGACCCAGTACTTC. Translation gives CASRRGGQETQYF.

This clonotype was observed at least ten times. V is TRBV3-1 and J is TRBJ2-2, with 9 nucleotides matching TRBD1. The length of the CDR3 is 16 residues. Germline loops: CDR1 LGHDT, CDR2 YNNKEL (reference sequence). V shed 7 bases and J 7 bases; nucleotides not matched to a gene: 13. CDR3 sequence reads: CASISSGTGKVGELFF. The CDR3 nucleotides read TGTGCCAGCATATCGTCCGGGACAGGGAAGGTCGGGGAGCTGTTTTTT. Full variable domain (outside the CDR3, taken from reference TRBV3-1 and TRBJ2-2): DTAVSQTPKYLVTQMGNDKSIKCEQNLGHDTMYWYKQDSKKFLKIMFSYNNKELIINETVPNRFSPKSPDKAHLNLHINSLELGDSAVYFCASISSGTGKVGELFFGEGSRLTVL.

This clonotype was detected a few times. The chain employs TRBV9 and TRBJ1-3; the D gene is possibly TRBD1 (5 bases). The V gene lost 0 bases and the J gene lost 0 bases, with 7 bases spanning the gap. Germline V gives CDR1 SGDLS, CDR2 YYNGEE. CDR3 length equals 15 residues. The CDR3, as DNA: TGTGCCAGCAGCGTAGACGGACACTCTGGAAACACCATATATTTT. This translates into CASSVDGHSGNTIYF.

This clonotype occurred many times. The chain links TRBV7-2 to TRBJ1-5; no clear D. Germline V lookup: CDR1 SGHTA, CDR2 FQGNSA. This CDR3 has 13 amino acids. V dropped 0 bases and J dropped 7 bases, with 7 bases sitting between them. CDR3 in DNA: TGTGCCAGCAGCTTAGCGGACCGACAGCCCCAGCATTTT. Amino acids: CASSLADRQPQHF.

In its sample, this clonotype was seen a few times. The rearrangement uses TRBV7-2 and TRBJ2-7; D call uncertain. The CDR3 extends over 14 amino acids. The V gene lost 10 bases and the J gene lost 3 bases, with 19 bases spanning the gap. Germline CDR1 SGHTA, CDR2 FQGNSA. CDR3 loop: CATTQIRSNYEQYF. The DNA of the CDR3 is TGTGCCACCACGCAGATCAGGTCAAACTACGAGCAGTACTTC. The entire variable domain, with the rest obtained from reference TRBV7-2 and TRBJ2-7, is as follows: GAGVSQSPSNKVTEKGKDVELRCDPISGHTALYWYRQSLGQGLEFLIYFQGNSAPDKSGLPSDRFSAERTGGSVSTLTIQRTQQEDSAVYLCATTQIRSNYEQYFGPGTRLTVT.

At least ten counts were recorded for this clonotype. This chain uses TRBV30 with TRBJ2-2; D call uncertain. The CDR3 covers 13 residues. V lost 0 bases and J lost 4, with 6 bases in between. Germline-derived CDR1 and CDR2 are GTSNPN and SVGIG (reference sequence). The CDR3, as DNA: TGTGCCTGGAGTGTAGTAAGCACCGGGGAGCTGTTTTTT. This codes for CAWSVVSTGELFF.

This clonotype was counted many times. The gene calls are TRBV27 and TRBJ2-5; 10 nucleotides match TRBD2. CDR1 is MNHEY, CDR2 SMNVEV, per germline (reference sequence). The CDR3 is 16 amino acids. V gave up 6 bases and J gave up 3 bases; unmatched junction bases: 10. The CDR3 reads CASSRGLLAGEETQYF. CDR3 nucleotides: TGTGCCAGCAGCCGAGGCCTCCTAGCGGGGGAAGAGACCCAGTACTTC.

The chain joins TRBV12-3 or TRBV12-4 to TRBJ1-2; 8 bases fit TRBD1. V lost 8 bases, J lost 3 bases, and 8 bases stayed unmatched. The CDR3 contains 14 residues. Here the CDR3 DNA reads TGTGCCAGCTCCGTCGGACAGGGACACTATGGCTACACCTTC. The encoded protein is CASSVGQGHYGYTF.

This clonotype was detected many times. The chain is built from TRBV12-3 or TRBV12-4 and TRBJ2-3; 9 bases are shared with TRBD2. The CDR3 totals 13 residues. Trimming took 4 bases from V and 5 from J; bases not matched to a gene: 1. This CDR3 is CASSWRGGDTQYF. CDR3 nucleotides: TGTGCCAGCAGTTGGCGGGGGGGAGATACGCAGTATTTT.

The chain joins TRBV5-1 to TRBJ1-1, with 7 bases aligning to TRBD1. There are 14 residues in the CDR3. CDR1 is SGHRS, CDR2 YFSETQ, per germline. Losses at the gene ends were 4 bases for V and 5 bases for J; bases not matched to a gene: 8. The CDR3 is CASSPTGSGTEAFF. Written as DNA, the CDR3 is TGCGCCAGCAGCCCGACAGGGTCAGGGACTGAAGCTTTCTTT.

This clonotype was observed a handful of times. V gene TRBV20-1 combines with J gene TRBJ2-2, with D tentatively TRBD1 (6 bases). The germline gives CDR1 DFQATT, CDR2 SNEGSKA (reference sequence). The germline V and J ends were trimmed by 6 bases and 3 bases, with 11 bases remaining between them. CDR3 size: 13 residues. The DNA for the CDR3 is TGCAGTGCCCAGGGGAACTACACCGGGGAGCTGTTTTTT. This translates into CSAQGNYTGELFF.